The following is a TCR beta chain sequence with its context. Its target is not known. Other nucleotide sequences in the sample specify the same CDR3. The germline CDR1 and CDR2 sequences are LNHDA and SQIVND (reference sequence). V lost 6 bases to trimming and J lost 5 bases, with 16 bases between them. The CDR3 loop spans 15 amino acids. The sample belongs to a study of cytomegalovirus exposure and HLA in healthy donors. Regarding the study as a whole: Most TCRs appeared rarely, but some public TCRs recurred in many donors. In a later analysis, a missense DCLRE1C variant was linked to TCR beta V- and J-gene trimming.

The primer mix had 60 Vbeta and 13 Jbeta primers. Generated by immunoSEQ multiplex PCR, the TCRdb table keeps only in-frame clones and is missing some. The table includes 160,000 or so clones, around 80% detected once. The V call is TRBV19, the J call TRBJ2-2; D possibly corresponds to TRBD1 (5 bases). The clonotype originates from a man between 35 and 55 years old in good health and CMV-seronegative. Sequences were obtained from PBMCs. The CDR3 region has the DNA TGTGCCAGTAGGGAGCGTATACAGGAAACCGGGGAGCTGTTTTTT. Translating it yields CASRERIQETGELFF.